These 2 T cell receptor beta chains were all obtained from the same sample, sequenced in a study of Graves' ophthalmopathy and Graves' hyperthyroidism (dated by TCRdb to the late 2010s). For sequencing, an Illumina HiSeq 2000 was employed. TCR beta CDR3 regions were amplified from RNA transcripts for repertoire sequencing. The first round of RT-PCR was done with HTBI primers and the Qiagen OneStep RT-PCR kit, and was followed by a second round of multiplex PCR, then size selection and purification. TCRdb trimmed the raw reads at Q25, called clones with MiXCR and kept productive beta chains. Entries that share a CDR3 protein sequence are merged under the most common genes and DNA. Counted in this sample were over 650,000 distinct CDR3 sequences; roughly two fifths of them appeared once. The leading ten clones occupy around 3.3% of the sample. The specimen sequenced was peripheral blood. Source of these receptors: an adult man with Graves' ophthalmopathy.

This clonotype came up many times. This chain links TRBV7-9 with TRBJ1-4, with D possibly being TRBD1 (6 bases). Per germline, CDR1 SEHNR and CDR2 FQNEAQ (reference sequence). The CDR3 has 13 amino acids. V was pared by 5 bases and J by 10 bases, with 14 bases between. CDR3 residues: CASSPSPRGKLFF. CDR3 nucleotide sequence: TGTGCCAGCAGCCCTTCGCCCAGGGGAAAACTGTTTTTT. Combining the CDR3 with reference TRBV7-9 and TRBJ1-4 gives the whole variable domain DTGVSQNPRHKITKRGQNVTFRCDPISEHNRLYWYRQTLGQGPEFLTYFQNEAQLEKSRLLSDRFSAERPKGSFSTLEIQRTEQGDSAMYLCASSPSPRGKLFFGSGTQLSVL.

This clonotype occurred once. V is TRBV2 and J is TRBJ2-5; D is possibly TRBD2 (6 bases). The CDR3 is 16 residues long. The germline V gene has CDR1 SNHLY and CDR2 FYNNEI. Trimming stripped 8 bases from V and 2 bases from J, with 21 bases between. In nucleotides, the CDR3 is TGTGCCAGCTCACCACGGGGGTCTGGCGGGCAAGAGACCCAGTACTTC. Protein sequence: CASSPRGSGGQETQYF.